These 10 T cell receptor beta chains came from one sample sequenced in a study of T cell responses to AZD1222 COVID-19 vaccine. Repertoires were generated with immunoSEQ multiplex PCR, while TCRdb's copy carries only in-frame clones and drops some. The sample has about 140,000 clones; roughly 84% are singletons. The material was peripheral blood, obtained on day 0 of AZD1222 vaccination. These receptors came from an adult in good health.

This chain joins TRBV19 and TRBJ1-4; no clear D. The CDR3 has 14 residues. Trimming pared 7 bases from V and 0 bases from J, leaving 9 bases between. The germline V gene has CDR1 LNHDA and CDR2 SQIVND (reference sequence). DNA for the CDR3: TGTGCCAGTAAAGGCCTCGCAACTAATGAAAAACTGTTTTTT. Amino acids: CASKGLATNEKLFF.

The chain's CDR3 is CASSLGLGTGELFF. The CDR3 region has the DNA TGTGCCAGCAGCTTGGGACTGGGCACCGGGGAGCTGTTTTTT. The genes are TRBV5-6 and TRBJ2-2; D ambiguous. The CDR3 sequence is 14 residues long. V was pared by 0 bases and J by 4 bases, with 7 bases between. Germline V CDR1 and CDR2: SGHDT, YYEEEE.

CDR3 region: CAWSWVRGNEQFF. The CDR3 region has the DNA TGTGCCTGGAGTTGGGTCAGGGGAAATGAGCAGTTCTTC. The chain is built from TRBV30 and TRBJ2-1; D is possibly TRBD1 (6 bases). The germline CDR1 and CDR2 sequences are GTSNPN and SVGIG (reference sequence). The V and J ends lost 2 bases and 7 bases respectively, with 12 bases between them. The CDR3 sequence is 13 residues long. The complete variable domain, with remaining parts taken from reference TRBV30 and TRBJ2-1, reads SQTIHQWPATLVQPVGSPLSLECTVEGTSNPNLYWYRQAAGRGLQLLFYSVGIGQISSEVPQNLSASRPQDRQFILSSKKLLLSDSGFYLCAWSWVRGNEQFFGPGTRLTVL.

The CDR3 spells CASSLPGQAAYEQYF. Here the CDR3 DNA reads TGTGCCAGCAGTTTACCGGGACAGGCCGCCTACGAGCAGTACTTC. V and J are TRBV28 and TRBJ2-7, with 8 bases matching TRBD1. Unmatched junction bases numbered 5, after V lost 2 bases and J lost 2 bases. Germline CDR1 and CDR2: MDHEN and SYDVKM. There are 15 residues in the CDR3.

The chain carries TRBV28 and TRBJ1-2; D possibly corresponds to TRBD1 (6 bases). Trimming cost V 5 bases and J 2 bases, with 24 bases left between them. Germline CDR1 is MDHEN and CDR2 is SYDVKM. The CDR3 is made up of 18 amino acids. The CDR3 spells CASSLPGQQTIMNYGYTF. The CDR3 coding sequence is TGTGCCAGCAGTCTCCCAGGACAGCAAACGATCATGAACTATGGCTACACCTTC.

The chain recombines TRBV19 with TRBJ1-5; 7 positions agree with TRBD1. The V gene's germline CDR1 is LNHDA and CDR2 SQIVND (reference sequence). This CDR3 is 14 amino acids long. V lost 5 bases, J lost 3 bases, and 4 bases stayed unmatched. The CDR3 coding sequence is TGTGCCAGTAGTCCGGGGACAGTCAATCAGCCCCAGCATTTT. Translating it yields CASSPGTVNQPQHF. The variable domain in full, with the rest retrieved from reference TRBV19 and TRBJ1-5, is DGGITQSPKYLFRKEGQNVTLSCEQNLNHDAMYWYRQDPGQGLRLIYYSQIVNDFQKGDIAEGYSVSREKKESFPLTVTSAQKNPTAFYLCASSPGTVNQPQHFGDGTRLSIL.

CDR3 region: CASSSYTARSNQPQHF. CDR3 coding DNA: TGTGCCAGCAGCAGTTATACAGCCCGAAGCAATCAGCCCCAGCATTTT. The V call is TRBV5-5, the J call TRBJ1-5; D unresolved. The V end was cut by 4 bases, the J end by 1 base, with 15 bases between. The CDR3 runs to 16 residues. The germline V gene has CDR1 SGHKS and CDR2 YYEKEE (reference sequence).

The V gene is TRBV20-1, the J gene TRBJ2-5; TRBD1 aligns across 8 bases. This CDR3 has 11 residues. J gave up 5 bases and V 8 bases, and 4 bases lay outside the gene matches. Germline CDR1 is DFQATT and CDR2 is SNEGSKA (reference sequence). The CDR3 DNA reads TGCAGTTCCGACAGGGGTGAGACCCAGTACTTC. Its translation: CSSDRGETQYF.

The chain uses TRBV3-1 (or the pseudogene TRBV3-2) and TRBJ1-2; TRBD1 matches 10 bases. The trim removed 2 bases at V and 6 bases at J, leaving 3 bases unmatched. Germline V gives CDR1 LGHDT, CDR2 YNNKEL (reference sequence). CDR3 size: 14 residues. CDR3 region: CASSQRDRGHGYTF. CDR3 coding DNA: TGTGCCAGCAGCCAACGGGACAGGGGACATGGCTACACCTTC.

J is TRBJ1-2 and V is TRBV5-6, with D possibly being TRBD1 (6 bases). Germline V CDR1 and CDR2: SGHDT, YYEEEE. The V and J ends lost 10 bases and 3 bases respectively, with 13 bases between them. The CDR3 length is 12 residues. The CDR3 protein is CAGQGIYYGYTF. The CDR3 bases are TGTGCCGGGCAGGGGATTTACTATGGCTACACCTTC.